This TCR beta chain is drawn from a study of T cell responses to AZD1222 COVID-19 vaccine (TCRdb year 2021). With regard to the full study: Because spike-specific TCR depth and breadth did not differ between the two schedules, AZD1222 recipients who got a second dose at roughly 4 weeks were pooled with those who got a second dose at roughly 12 weeks. TCR sequencing covered approximately 230 trial participants: about 210 given two doses of AZD1222 and about 26 given two doses of MenACWY control vaccine. Trial participants were enrolled by age into subgroups of 18-55, 56-69 and 70-plus years, and 148, 28 and 57 TCR-sequenced participants, respectively, were included in these subgroups. Findings and caveats that apply to the study as a whole: Reportedly, close to half of the unique spike-specific TCRs recognized epitopes lying outside the regions that are mutated in the B.1.351 and B.1.1.7 variants. The 56-69-year group was small, and its depth increase did not reach significance, likely because of low power. The whole spike protein was spanned by vaccine-associated CD4 TCRs, and dominant responses were seen in regions 160-218 and 743-854. After two AZD1222 doses, spike-specific TCR breadth and depth were significantly higher than at day 0 and than in MenACWY recipients. Only five to seven AZD1222 recipients were SARS-CoV-2 seropositive at baseline, limiting conclusions about previously exposed vaccinees. Most participants were white British and females outnumbered males, and the authors suggested that clonal diversity may have been underestimated. Because no day 14 peak-response samples were available, the repertoires could be characterized only after the peak T cell response.

The time point label, read with the paper, signifies: baseline before first vaccination. Samples from vaccinated people were obtained from the UK trials COV001 and COV002, which included a single-blind randomized controlled phase 2/3 trial of AZD1222 (ChAdOx1 nCoV-19) in healthy adults. Trial participant PBMC samples were collected at day 0 and day 28 after the second dose for TCRbeta chain sequencing. The germline V gene encodes CDR1 WNHNN and CDR2 SYGVQD (reference sequence). The CDR3 runs 14 residues from the cysteine to the phenylalanine. Just the 42-base CDR3 DNA is kept, in frame starting at base 1. V is cut by 0 bases and J by 5 bases, and the space between the germline ends is 11 bases. On this clone itself: Its binding antigen is unknown. Base-call qualities are not available, and no considerably larger clone is one nucleotide away.

The CDR3 regions of human TCRbeta chains were analyzed by immunosequencing. As for the authors' bioinformatics: Repertoire TCRs were matched against a reference library of SARS-CoV-2-specific TCRs generated with the MIRA antigen-specificity platform. Breadth was defined as the fraction of unique TCRs that were SARS-CoV-2-associated, and depth was defined as the fraction of total T cells that were SARS-CoV-2-associated. Using the MIRA data, each spike-specific TCR was assigned both to the spike region to which the TCR was reactive and to a CD4 or CD8 class. Log10-transformed breadth and depth values were compared by one-way ANOVA with Sidak's multiple comparisons tests. The table comes from immuneACCESS by way of TCRdb, which keeps in-frame sequences with V and J called. Part of the clones is missing from these tables; in studies checked, under half for an unresolved V gene and the rest for unknown reasons. That table furnishes V, J and clone size, whereas the DNA furnished D and trimming. The sample data list 68,000 or so clones, and approximately 80% of these were observed just once. In total, the top ten clones hold over 10% of the sample.

This receptor chain uses TRBV10-1 and TRBJ2-7; the D gene remains uncertain. This sequence was found in an adult in good health. The sequencing used peripheral blood, collected on day 0 of AZD1222 vaccination. The bases are TGCGCCAGCAGTGAGTCGTTATTTAGGGACGAGCAGTACTTC. Its protein product is CASSESLFRDEQYF.